This T cell receptor (beta chain) was recorded in a study of PD-1 blockade in classical Hodgkin lymphoma. For the study at large: Nivolumab dosing for patients was 3 mg/kg, administered intravenously every 2 weeks. Points from the study as a whole: Undefined causes, possibly disease activity or prior therapy, underlie the repertoire differences. It was CD4+ TCR diversity, not CD8+, that rose significantly by C4D1.

Germline trimming cut 6 bases from V and 6 bases from J; bases unmatched to any gene: 7. The CDR3 contains 14 residues. Germline loops: CDR1 MNHNS, CDR2 SASEGT. Time point described: cycle 4 day 1 (C4D1), after more than five weeks of nivolumab. Relapse was seen in all patients after autologous stem cell transplantation, and brentuximab vedotin exposure was variable. Of note for this clone: The antigen is undetermined.

Using immunoSEQ multiplex PCR, the repertoire was profiled, and TCRdb retains in-frame clones only, with some absent. The table includes 80,000 to 95,000 clones, 83% detected once. The material was peripheral blood mononuclear cells (PBMCs), obtained before the fourth cycle of nivolumab. The chain uses TRBV6-1 and TRBJ1-2; 10 nucleotides agree with TRBD1. This receptor was taken from a human donor with classical Hodgkin lymphoma. This chain's CDR3 is CASRRTGTGDGYTF. In nucleotides, the CDR3 is TGTGCCAGCAGACGGACCGGGACAGGGGATGGCTACACCTTC.